A selection of T cell receptor beta chains follows, all from one sample in a study of T cells after yellow fever vaccination. In TCRdb, the 5' RACE reads were re-called with MiXCR into one record per CDR3 protein. The repertoire has about 300,000 distinct CDR3 sequences, 8.5% to 10% of them found once; the top ten carry 3% to 3.5%. The sequencing here drew on CD4+ T cells sorted from PBMCs, taken 5 days after the yellow fever booster vaccination. The source is a man between 18 and 35 years old who received the YFV17D yellow fever vaccine. CDR3s include the opening cysteine and the closing phenylalanine or tryptophan.

TRBJ1-1 | TRBV19 | CASSPVDSMNTEAFF
TRBJ1-6 | TRBV5-6 | CASVRWGQGETPLHF
TRBJ1-5 | TRBV7-2 | CASSLVLSGNQPQHF
TRBJ1-1 | TRBV6-1 | CASSVGTGEAFF
TRBJ2-7 | TRBV21-1 | CASSGVEIYEQYF
TRBJ2-5 | TRBV11-2 | CASSPRGAQETQYF
TRBJ2-7 | TRBV4-1 | CASSPTRGTGRTTYEQYF
TRBJ2-1 | TRBV6-5 | CASSYRGPLPLGNEQFF
TRBJ1-6 | TRBV5-1 | CASSRVTDSPLHF
TRBJ2-1 | TRBV18 | CASSPLQGLTINEQFF
TRBJ2-1 | TRBV19 | CAVEGVSYNEQFF
TRBJ1-2 | TRBV9 | CASSVDPTGVDGYTF
TRBJ2-1 | TRBV6-5 | CASRPGTGFPVQFF
TRBJ2-7 | TRBV20-1 | CSASGGIGGWEQYF
TRBJ1-2 | TRBV20-1 | CSARDQEYGYTF
TRBJ2-7 | TRBV7-2 | CASSLWGGHEQYF
TRBJ1-1 | TRBV5-1 | CASSWNPGTVNTEAFF
TRBJ1-6 | TRBV4-2 | CASSQEGRGKGSPLHF
TRBJ2-1 | TRBV7-3 | CASSLVRNNEQFF
TRBJ2-3 | TRBV4-3 | CASSHAQGDDTQYF
TRBJ2-4 | TRBV4-2 | CASSQIQGLAKNIQYF
TRBJ1-1 | TRBV2 | CASSRQGLMNTEAFF
TRBJ2-5 | TRBV5-4 | CASSRDSVGGKTQYF
TRBJ2-3 | TRBV5-1 | CASTPTPGGADTQYF
TRBJ1-2 | TRBV6-1 | CASSEATTWGYGYTF
TRBJ2-5 | TRBV7-8 | CASSPRSAGQQETQYF
TRBJ2-2 | TRBV7-9 | CASSLIRGPTGELFF
TRBJ2-2 | TRBV20-1 | CSASARQGTGELFF
TRBJ1-5 | TRBV4-3 | CASSAQGHGQPQHF
TRBJ2-2 | TRBV7-3 | CASSLEGGYPQAGELFF
TRBJ1-1 | TRBV29-1 | CSAGRLNTEAFF